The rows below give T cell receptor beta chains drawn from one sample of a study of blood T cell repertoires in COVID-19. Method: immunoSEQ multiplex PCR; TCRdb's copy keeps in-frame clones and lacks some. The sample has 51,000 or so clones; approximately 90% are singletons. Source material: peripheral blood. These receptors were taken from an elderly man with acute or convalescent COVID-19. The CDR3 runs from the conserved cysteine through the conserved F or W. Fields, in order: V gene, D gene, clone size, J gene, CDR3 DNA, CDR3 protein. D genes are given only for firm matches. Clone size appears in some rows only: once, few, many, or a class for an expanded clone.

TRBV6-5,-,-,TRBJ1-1,TGTGCCAGCAGTTCCTACCTCAGGGACTTCAACACTGAAGCTTTCTTT,CASSSYLRDFNTEAFF
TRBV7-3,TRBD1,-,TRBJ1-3,TGTGCCAGCAGCTTAACAACGCCAAGGGACAGCCACTCTGGAAACACCATATATTTT,CASSLTTPRDSHSGNTIYF
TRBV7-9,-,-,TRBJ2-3,TGTGCCAGCAGCTTAGGTAGAGATACGCAGTATTTT,CASSLGRDTQYF
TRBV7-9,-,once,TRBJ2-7,TGTGCCAGCAGCTTAGAAAGGGAGCAGGTCGAGCAGTACTTC,CASSLEREQVEQYF
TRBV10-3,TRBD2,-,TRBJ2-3,TGTGCCACCCAGGGGCTAGCGGGGGGGTTCGCAGATACGCAGTATTTT,CATQGLAGGFADTQYF
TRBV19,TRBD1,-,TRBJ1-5,TGTGCCAGTAGTATCTGGGACAGGAAGAATCAGCCCCAGCATTTT,CASSIWDRKNQPQHF
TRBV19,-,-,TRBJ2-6,TGTGCCAGTAGTGACGGAGGGGGGGCCAACGTCCTGACTTTC,CASSDGGGANVLTF
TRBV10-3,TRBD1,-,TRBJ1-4,TGTGCCATCAGTGTAGACAGGGATGAAAAACTGTTTTTT,CAISVDRDEKLFF
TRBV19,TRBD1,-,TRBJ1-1,TGTGCCAGTAAAAGCACAGGGGTCGGCACTGAAGCTTTCTTT,CASKSTGVGTEAFF
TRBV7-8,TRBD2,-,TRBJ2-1,TGTGCCAGCAGCGCGAGGGGACTAGCGGCCTACAATGAGCAGTTCTTC,CASSARGLAAYNEQFF
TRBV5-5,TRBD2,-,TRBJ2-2,TGTGCCAGCACCACTAGCGGGGGAATTAACACCGGGGAGCTGTTTTTT,CASTTSGGINTGELFF
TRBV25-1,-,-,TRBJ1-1,TGTGCCAGCAGTGAACCCAGGGGCCCAAACACTGAAGCTTTCTTT,CASSEPRGPNTEAFF
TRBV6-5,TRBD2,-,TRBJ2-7,TGTGCCAGCAAGAGGACTAGCGGGGGGGCTGACGAGCAGTACTTC,CASKRTSGGADEQYF
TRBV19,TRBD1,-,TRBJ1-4,TGTGCCAGTAGTACGGACAGGCATGAAAAACTGTTTTTT,CASSTDRHEKLFF
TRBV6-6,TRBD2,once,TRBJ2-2,TGTGCCAGCAGTTCCCCGGGGGGGTCGGTCACCGGGGAGCTGTTTTTT,CASSSPGGSVTGELFF
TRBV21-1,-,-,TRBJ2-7,TGTGCCAGCAGCAACACGGGAGCCAGGGTATGCTACGAGCAGTACTTC,CASSNTGARVCYEQYF
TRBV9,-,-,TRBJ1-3,TGTGCCAGCAGCGCGAGATCGGGTGGAAACACCATATATTTT,CASSARSGGNTIYF
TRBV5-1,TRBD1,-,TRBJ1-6,TGCGCCAGCAGCCAGGGACAGGGGAATGGATCACCCCTCCACTTT,CASSQGQGNGSPLHF
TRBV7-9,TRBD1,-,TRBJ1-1,TGTGCCAGCAGCTTAGGGACAGGGGCACCTGAAGCTTTCTTT,CASSLGTGAPEAFF
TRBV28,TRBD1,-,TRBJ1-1,TGTGCCAGCAGTTTATCAACAGGGGGGTTTGAAGCTTTCTTT,CASSLSTGGFEAFF